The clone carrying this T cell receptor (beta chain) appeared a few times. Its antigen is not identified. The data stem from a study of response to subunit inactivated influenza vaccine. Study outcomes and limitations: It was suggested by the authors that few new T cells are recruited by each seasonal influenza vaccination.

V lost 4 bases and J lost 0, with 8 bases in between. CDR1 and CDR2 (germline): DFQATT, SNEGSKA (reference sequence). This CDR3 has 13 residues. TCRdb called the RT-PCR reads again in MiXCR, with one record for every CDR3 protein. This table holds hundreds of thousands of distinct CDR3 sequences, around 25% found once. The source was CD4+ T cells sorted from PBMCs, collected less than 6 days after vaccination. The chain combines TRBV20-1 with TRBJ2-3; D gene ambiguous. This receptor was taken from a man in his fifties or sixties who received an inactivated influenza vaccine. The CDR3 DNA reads TGCAGTGCTATCTACGAAAGCACAGATACGCAGTATTTT. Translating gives CSAIYESTDTQYF.